This T cell receptor (beta chain) was captured by sequencing in a study of CD8+ T cells in alopecia areata. Study information: It was oral tofacitinib, at 5 to 10 mg twice daily, that treated patients received. Overall study results and limits: Researchers report lesional scalp, most notably alopecia totalis/universalis, outstripped normal scalp in clonality.

The table lists this clone with a few counts. The antigen remains unidentified. The same CDR3 arises from other DNA sequences in this sample as well. Isolated RNA was reverse transcribed into cDNA used as the sequencing template. This table comes from immunoSEQ multiplex PCR, and its TCRdb copy is limited to in-frame clones, with some not included. The table records around 270,000 clones, more than 45% of them present only once. The treatment was: oral pan-JAK inhibitor, 5-10 mg twice daily. The germline V gene has CDR1 SGHDT and CDR2 YYEEEE. V was cut by 0 bases and J by 1 base, with 2 bases left in between. The CDR3 is 13 amino acids.

The source was CD4+ T cells sorted from blood, collected at week 24, from a patient treated with tofacitinib. The receptor was isolated from a human donor with alopecia areata. This chain links TRBV5-6 with TRBJ1-5, with D uncertain. The CDR3 spells CASSLGSNQPQHF. The CDR3 region has the DNA TGTGCCAGCAGCTTGGGGAGCAATCAGCCCCAGCATTTT.